Described below is a single T cell receptor (beta chain) sequence and its context. The entry originates in a study of blood T cell repertoires in COVID-19. In the study overall: Acute-phase and convalescent COVID-19 samples originated in the United States, Italy and Spain. PBMCs, B-cell-depleted T cells, or T cells were the source of the cDNA or gDNA that made up the material.

Germline-derived CDR1 and CDR2 are MNHEY and SVGAGI. The CDR3 totals 14 residues. Between the trimmed V and J ends, which lost 5 bases and 0 bases, there was a span of 10 bases. Source study methods: Researchers report that nucleated cell counts were estimated from reference gene primer amplification. Libraries were prepared by immunoSEQ multiplex PCR; TCRdb keeps only in-frame clonotypes and omits some of them. V, J and clone size derive from that table, while D and trimming were established from the DNA sequence. The sample lists approximately 220,000 clones, approximately 86% seen once, with around 3% in the top ten.

The genes are TRBV6-5 and TRBJ1-1; D ambiguous. The sample comprised peripheral blood. This sequence was found in a man aged 55 to 70 with acute or convalescent COVID-19. Here the CDR3 reads CASSLSQMNTEAFF. CDR3 bases: TGTGCCAGCAGTCTCTCACAGATGAACACTGAAGCTTTCTTT.